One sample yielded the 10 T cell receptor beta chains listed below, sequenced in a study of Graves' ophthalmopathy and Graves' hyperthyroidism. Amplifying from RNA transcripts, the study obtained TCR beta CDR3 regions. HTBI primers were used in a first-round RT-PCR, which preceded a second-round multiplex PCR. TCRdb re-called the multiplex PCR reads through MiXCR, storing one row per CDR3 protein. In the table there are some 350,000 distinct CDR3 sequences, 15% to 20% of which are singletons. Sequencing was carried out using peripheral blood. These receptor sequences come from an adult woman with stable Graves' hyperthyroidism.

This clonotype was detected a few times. The CDR3 sequence: CATNFQGFQPQHF. DNA for the CDR3: TGTGCCACCAATTTCCAGGGATTTCAGCCCCAGCATTTT. V and J are TRBV7-9 and TRBJ1-5; a possible D gene is TRBD1 (5 bases). Trimming took off 10 bases at V and 6 bases at J, with 16 bases between the two ends. Germline CDR1 is SEHNR and CDR2 is FQNEAQ (reference sequence). This CDR3 is built from 13 residues.

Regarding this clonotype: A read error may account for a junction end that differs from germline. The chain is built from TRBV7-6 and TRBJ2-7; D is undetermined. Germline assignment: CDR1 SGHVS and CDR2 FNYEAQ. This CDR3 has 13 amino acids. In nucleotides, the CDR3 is TGTGCCAGCTGCTTAGCCGGCCCCTACGAGCAGTACTTC. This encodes CASCLAGPYEQYF.

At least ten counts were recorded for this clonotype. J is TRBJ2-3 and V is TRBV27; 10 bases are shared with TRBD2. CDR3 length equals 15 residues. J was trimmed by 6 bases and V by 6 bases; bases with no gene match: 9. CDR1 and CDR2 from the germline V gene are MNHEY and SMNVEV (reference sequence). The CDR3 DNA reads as TGTGCCAGCAGCCACACTAGCGGGGTCCTGGATACGCAGTATTTT. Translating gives CASSHTSGVLDTQYF.

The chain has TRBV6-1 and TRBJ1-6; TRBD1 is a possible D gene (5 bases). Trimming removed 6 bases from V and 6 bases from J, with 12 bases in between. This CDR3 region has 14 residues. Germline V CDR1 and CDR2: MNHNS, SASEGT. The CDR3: CASSVLDSNSPLHF. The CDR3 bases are TGTGCCAGCAGCGTACTTGACAGTAATTCACCCCTCCACTTT.

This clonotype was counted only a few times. The CDR3 nucleotides read TGTGCCAGCAGCCCTGGACTAGCGGGGGGGCGACAAGAGACCCAGTACTTC. Its protein is CASSPGLAGGRQETQYF. The rearrangement joins TRBV3-1 to TRBJ2-5, with 15 bases that match TRBD2. With V trimmed by 4 bases and J by 2 bases, 5 bases remained unmatched. Looked up from germline, CDR1 is LGHDT and CDR2 is YNNKEL (reference sequence). The CDR3 is made up of 17 amino acids.

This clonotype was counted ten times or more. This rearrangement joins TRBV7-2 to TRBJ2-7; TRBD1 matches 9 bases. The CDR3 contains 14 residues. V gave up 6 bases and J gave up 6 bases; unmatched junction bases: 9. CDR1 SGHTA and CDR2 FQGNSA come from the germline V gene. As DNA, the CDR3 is TGTGCCAGCAGTACACACAGGGGGCTTGGCGAGCAGTACTTC. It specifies CASSTHRGLGEQYF. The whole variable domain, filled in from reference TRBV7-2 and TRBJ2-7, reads GAGVSQSPSNKVTEKGKDVELRCDPISGHTALYWYRQSLGQGLEFLIYFQGNSAPDKSGLPSDRFSAERTGGSVSTLTIQRTQQEDSAVYLCASSTHRGLGEQYFGPGTRLTVT.

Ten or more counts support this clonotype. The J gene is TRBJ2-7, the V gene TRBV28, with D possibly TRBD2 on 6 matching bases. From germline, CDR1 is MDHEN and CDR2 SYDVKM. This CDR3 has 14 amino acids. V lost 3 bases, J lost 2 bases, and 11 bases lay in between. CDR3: CASSFFGGTYEQYF. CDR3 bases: TGTGCCAGCAGTTTTTTCGGGGGTACCTACGAGCAGTACTTC.

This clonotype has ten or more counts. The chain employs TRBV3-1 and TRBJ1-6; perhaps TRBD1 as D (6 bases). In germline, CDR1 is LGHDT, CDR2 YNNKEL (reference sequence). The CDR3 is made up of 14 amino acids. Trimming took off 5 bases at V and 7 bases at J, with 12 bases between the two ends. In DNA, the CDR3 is TGTGCCAGCAGCGTAAGGCAGGGGAATTCACCCCTCCACTTT. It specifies CASSVRQGNSPLHF.

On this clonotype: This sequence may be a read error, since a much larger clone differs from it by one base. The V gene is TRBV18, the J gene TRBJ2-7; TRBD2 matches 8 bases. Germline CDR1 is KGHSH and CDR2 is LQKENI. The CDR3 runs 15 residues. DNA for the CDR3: TGTGCCATCTCACGGGGGACTAGTGCCGCCTACGAGCAGTACTTC. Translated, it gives CAISRGTSAAYEQYF.

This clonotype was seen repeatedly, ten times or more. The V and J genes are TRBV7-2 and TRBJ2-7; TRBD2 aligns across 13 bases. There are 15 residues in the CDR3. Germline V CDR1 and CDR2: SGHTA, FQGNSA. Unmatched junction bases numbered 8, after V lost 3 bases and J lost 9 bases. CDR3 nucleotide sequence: TGTGCCAGCAGCTTTGACGGACTAGCGGGAGCCGGGCAGTACTTC. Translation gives CASSFDGLAGAGQYF.